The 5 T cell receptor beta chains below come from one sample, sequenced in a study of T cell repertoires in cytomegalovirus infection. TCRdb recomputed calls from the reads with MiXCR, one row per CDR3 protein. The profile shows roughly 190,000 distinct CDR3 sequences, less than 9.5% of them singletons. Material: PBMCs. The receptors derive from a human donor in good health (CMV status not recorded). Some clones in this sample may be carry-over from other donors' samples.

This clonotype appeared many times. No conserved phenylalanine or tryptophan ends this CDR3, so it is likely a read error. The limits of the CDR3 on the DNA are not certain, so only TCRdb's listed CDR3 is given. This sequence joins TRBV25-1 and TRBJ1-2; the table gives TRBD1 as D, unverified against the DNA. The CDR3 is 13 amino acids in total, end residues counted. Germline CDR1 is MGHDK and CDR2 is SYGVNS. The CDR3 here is CASSGDRGWVLTL.

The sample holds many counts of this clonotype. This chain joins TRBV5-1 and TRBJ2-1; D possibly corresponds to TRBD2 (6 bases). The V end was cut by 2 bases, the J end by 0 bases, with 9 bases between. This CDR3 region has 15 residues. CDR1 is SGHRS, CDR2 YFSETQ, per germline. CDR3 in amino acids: CASSLGRNSYNEQFF. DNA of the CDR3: TGCGCCAGCAGCTTAGGGAGGAACTCCTACAATGAGCAGTTCTTC.

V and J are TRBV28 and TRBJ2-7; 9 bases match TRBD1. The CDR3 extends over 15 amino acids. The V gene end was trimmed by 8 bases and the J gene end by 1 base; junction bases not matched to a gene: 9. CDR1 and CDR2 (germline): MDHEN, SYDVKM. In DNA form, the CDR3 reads TGTGCCAGCGGCCCTACCGGGACAGGGTCCTACGAGCAGTACTTC. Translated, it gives CASGPTGTGSYEQYF.

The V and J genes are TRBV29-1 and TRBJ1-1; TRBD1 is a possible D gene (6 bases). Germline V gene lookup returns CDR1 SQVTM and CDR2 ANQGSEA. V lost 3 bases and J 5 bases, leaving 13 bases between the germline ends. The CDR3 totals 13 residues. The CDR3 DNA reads TGCAGCGTTGATGGAGGGGGTGGGACTGAAGCTTTCTTT. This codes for CSVDGGGGTEAFF.

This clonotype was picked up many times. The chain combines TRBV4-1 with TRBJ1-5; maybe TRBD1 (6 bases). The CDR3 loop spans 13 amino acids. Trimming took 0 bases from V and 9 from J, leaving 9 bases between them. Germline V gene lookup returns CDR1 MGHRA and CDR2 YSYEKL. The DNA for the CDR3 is TGCGCCAGCAGCCAAGATAAGGGGGGGCCCCAGCATTTT. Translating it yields CASSQDKGGPQHF.